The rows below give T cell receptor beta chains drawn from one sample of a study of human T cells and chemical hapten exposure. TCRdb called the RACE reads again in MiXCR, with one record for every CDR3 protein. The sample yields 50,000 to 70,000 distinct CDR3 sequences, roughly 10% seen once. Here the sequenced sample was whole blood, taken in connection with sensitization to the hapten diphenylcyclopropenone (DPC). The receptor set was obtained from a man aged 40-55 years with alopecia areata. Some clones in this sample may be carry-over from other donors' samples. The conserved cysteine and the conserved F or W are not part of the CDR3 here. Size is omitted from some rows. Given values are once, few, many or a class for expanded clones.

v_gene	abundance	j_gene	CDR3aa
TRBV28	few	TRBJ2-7	ASRPQGPYEQY
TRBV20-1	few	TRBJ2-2	SAEQAGGTGELF
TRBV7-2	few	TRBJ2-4	ASSLSGTGGVKNIQY
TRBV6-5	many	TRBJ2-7	ASSYRGTSGLYEQY
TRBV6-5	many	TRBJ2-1	ASSYPPGGNEQF
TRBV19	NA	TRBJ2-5	ASSVTGFGSGSKRETQY
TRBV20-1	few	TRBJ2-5	SAGRYQETQY
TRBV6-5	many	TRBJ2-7	ASLEGDEQY
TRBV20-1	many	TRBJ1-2	SARDRARDNYGYT
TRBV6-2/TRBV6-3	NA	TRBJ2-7	ASSHGNLYEQY
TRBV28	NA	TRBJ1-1	ASRQGVTEAF
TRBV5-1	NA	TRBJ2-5	ASSWRTSGRAGETQY
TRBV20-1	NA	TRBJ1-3	SARVQGGVGNTIY
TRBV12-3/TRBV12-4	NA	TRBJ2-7	ASSFPLDSSYEQY
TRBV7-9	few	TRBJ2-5	ASSQNTGLETQY
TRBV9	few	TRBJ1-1	ASSEQAFDTEAF
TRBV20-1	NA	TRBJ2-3	SAKASGLGDTQY
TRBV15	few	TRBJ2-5	ATRKIGGGTETQY
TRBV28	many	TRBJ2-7	ASSLVQASSEQY
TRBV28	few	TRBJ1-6	ASSATGGLYNSPLH
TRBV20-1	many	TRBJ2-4	SARAPSGSIKAKNIQY
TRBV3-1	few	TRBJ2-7	ASSLGQGYYEQY
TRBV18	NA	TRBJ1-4	ASSPTTGNEKLF
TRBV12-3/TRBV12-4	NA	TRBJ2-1	ASSRWSSNNEQF
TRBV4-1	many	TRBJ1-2	ASSQRDSLANYGYT
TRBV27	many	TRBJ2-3	ASSLLPSGTDTQY
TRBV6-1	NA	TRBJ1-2	ASSGSTGDDYGYT
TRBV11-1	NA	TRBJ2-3	ASSSYGLASTDTQY
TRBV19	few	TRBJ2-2	ASSSLGGSYTGELF
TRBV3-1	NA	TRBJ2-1	ASSQVPIEQF
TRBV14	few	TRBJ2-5	ASSQGLIAGSQETQY
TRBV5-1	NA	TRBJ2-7	ASSWTRPAYEQY
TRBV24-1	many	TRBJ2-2	ATGGNRELF
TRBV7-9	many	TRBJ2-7	ASSPGQGQQY
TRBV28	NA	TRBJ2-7	ASSSRAAPPYEQY
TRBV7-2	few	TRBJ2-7	ASRSGLGSYEQY
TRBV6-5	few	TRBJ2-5	ASSYSIFGRGQETQY
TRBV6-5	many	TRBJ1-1	ASSYSRVSNTEAF
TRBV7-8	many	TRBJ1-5	ASSLASRINQPQH
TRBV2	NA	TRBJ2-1	ASSSPLAGEQF
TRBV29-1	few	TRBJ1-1	SVEWGPEAF
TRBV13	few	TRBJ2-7	ASSLGGTPGEQY
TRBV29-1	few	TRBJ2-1	SVEGTPNEQF
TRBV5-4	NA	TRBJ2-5	ASSPGTYQETQY
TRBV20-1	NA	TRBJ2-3	SARDWDPITDTQY
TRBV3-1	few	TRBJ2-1	ASSQFGGSSYNEQF
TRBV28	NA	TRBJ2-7	ASRTESYEQY
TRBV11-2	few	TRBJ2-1	ASSSAFASGPSYNEQF
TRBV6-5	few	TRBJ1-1	ASSRSWSMNTEAF
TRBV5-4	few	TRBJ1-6	ASSLPGQNSPLH
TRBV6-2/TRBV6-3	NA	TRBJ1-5	ASSPQAYSNQPQH
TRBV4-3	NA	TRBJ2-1	ASSQHSGRADYNEQF
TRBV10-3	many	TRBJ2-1	AIRGTSPQAYNEQF
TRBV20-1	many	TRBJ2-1	SARDPGYSYNEQF
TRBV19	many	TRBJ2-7	ASSIAGGGFYEQY
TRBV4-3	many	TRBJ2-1	ASSQDGTGYNEQF
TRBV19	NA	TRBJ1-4	ASRPTRAPNEKLF